This T cell receptor (beta chain) was observed in a study of T cells in Graves' hyperthyroidism and ophthalmopathy. Study observations and caveats: Expanded thyroid clonotypes (above 0.001) were mostly also found in blood.

Losses at the gene ends were 6 bases for V and 7 bases for J; bases not matched to a gene: 8. The CDR3 is 14 amino acids. In regard to this clonotype: The antigen is undetermined.

There were TCR beta CDR3 regions amplified from RNA transcripts. Using the HTBI primer set, a first-round RT-PCR was run on the TCR CDR3. TCRdb re-called the multiplex PCR reads with MiXCR, one entry per CDR3 protein. The sample includes 400,000 to 500,000 distinct CDR3 sequences, 14% to 15% of them seen just once. The clonotype was recovered from a man aged 18 to 30 with Graves' ophthalmopathy. The sequenced material came from blood. The V and J genes are TRBV12-3 or TRBV12-4 and TRBJ1-5; 8 nucleotides line up with TRBD1. The CDR3 is CASRWGQAPQPQHF. The CDR3 nucleotides are TGTGCCAGCAGGTGGGGACAGGCGCCCCAGCCCCAGCATTTT.